The 24 T cell receptor beta chains below all came from one sample that was sequenced in a study of response to subunit inactivated influenza vaccine. TCRdb ran MiXCR on the RT-PCR reads and lists one entry per CDR3 protein. This table has 650,000 to 800,000 distinct CDR3 sequences, about 18% appearing once. The sample was PBMCs from blood, taken more than 4 days after vaccination. These receptors all stem from a man aged 45-65 years who received an inactivated influenza vaccine.

This clonotype was seen ten or more times. The chain uses TRBV12-3 or TRBV12-4 and TRBJ2-3, with D uncertain. Trimming pared 1 base from V and 7 bases from J, leaving 6 bases between. The CDR3 totals 12 residues. The CDR3 is CASSLVVYTQYF. CDR3 nucleotide sequence: TGTGCCAGCAGTTTAGTGGTGTATACGCAGTATTTT.

This clonotype was recorded only once. This may be a read error, as it is one base from a much larger clone. The genes are TRBV20-1 and TRBJ2-3, with a possible D match to TRBD1 (5 bases). The CDR3 loop spans 13 amino acids. The germline gives CDR1 DFQATT, CDR2 SNEGSKA (reference sequence). The CDR3 is CSANTPSTGTQYF. The CDR3 region has the DNA TGCAGTGCTAACACCCCTTCCACAGGTACGCAGTATTTT.

This clonotype has more than one count but fewer than ten. The chain uses TRBV4-2 and TRBJ2-1; 8 nucleotides agree with TRBD2. The trim removed 4 bases at V and 10 bases at J, leaving 15 bases unmatched. Germline CDR1 reads LGHNA; CDR2 reads YNFKEQ. The CDR3 is made up of 16 amino acids. The CDR3 nucleotides read TGTGCCAGCAGCCCTCGAAGGAGCGGGAGAGGGAACGAGCAGTTCTTC. Translated: CASSPRRSGRGNEQFF.

The V gene is TRBV4-3, the J gene TRBJ2-1; a weak D match, TRBD2 (6 bases). V was cut by 3 bases and J by 9 bases, with 12 bases left in between. The CDR3 contains 13 residues. CDR1 is LGHNA and CDR2 is YSLEER in the germline V gene. The CDR3 coding sequence is TGCGCCAGCAGCCATGAGGAGGGCAGTGAGCAGTTCTTC. Amino acids: CASSHEEGSEQFF.

CDR3 nucleotides: TGTGCCAGCAGTCAGAGGGGGGGTGGCACTGAAGCTTTCTTT. This sequence encodes CASSQRGGGTEAFF. V is TRBV28 and J is TRBJ1-1; possibly TRBD1 for D (6 bases). Germline V lookup: CDR1 MDHEN, CDR2 SYDVKM. The V and J ends lost 5 bases and 4 bases respectively, with 14 bases between them. The CDR3 loop spans 14 amino acids.

The J gene is TRBJ2-1, the V gene TRBV9; TRBD1 agrees at 7 bases. V lost 3 bases to trimming and J lost 7 bases; unmatched junction nucleotides: 4. CDR1 is SGDLS, CDR2 YYNGEE, per germline. This CDR3 is 13 amino acids long. The CDR3 nucleotides read TGTGCCAGCAGCGGGGGACAGCCAAATGAGCAGTTCTTC. It translates to CASSGGQPNEQFF.

Only a few counts were recorded for this clonotype. V usage is TRBV12-3 or TRBV12-4 and J usage is TRBJ1-4; TRBD1 is a possible D gene (5 bases). V shed 1 base and J shed 4 bases, with 10 bases lying between them. The CDR3 runs 15 residues. CDR3 residues: CASSLGGGINEKLFF. CDR3 coding DNA: TGTGCCAGCAGTTTAGGCGGGGGTATTAATGAAAAACTGTTTTTT.

The chain carries TRBV6-2 or TRBV6-3 and TRBJ2-1; TRBD1 agrees at 7 bases. V trimming: 5 bases; J trimming: 9 bases; junction bases outside the gene matches: 7. Looked up from germline, CDR1 is MNHEY and CDR2 is SVGEGT. The CDR3 is 13 residues long. The CDR3 here is CASSHGTVAEQFF. CDR3 in DNA: TGTGCCAGCAGTCACGGGACAGTAGCTGAGCAGTTCTTC.

The CDR3, as DNA: TGTGCCAGCAGCACAACTCTAGCGTCAGAGACCCAGTACTTC. This sequence encodes CASSTTLASETQYF. This chain links TRBV5-4 with TRBJ2-5, with a possible D match to TRBD2 (6 bases). The ends were cut back, 4 bases at V and 4 bases at J, with 14 bases in the middle. Germline values: CDR1 SGHNT, CDR2 YYREEE (reference sequence). This CDR3 has 14 amino acids.

This clonotype was seen only a few times. The chain joins TRBV5-1 to TRBJ1-1; weak D call: TRBD1 (5 bases). Germline V gene sequence: CDR1 SGHRS, CDR2 YFSETQ. The CDR3 extends over 14 amino acids. The V and J ends lost 0 bases and 8 bases respectively, with 14 bases between them. CDR3 in amino acids: CASSLAVEGNEAFF. The CDR3 DNA reads as TGCGCCAGCAGCTTGGCCGTGGAGGGGAACGAAGCTTTCTTT.

The genes are TRBV6-1 and TRBJ2-1; 9 nucleotides align to TRBD2. With V trimmed by 4 bases and J by 0 bases, 7 bases remained unmatched. The CDR3 is made up of 17 amino acids. The germline V gene encodes CDR1 MNHNS and CDR2 SASEGT. This CDR3 reads CASSVGGGASSYNEQFF. The CDR3 DNA is TGTGCCAGCAGTGTAGGCGGGGGGGCAAGCTCCTACAATGAGCAGTTCTTC.

The V call is TRBV24-1, the J call TRBJ2-4; D is uncertain. The CDR3 runs 18 residues. Trimming cost V 4 bases and J 4 bases, with 22 bases left between them. Germline CDR1 is KGHDR and CDR2 is SFDVKD. The CDR3 bases are TGTGCCACCAGTGACAGCAAAACAATAGGACGGAGTAAAAACATTCAGTACTTC. Translated, it gives CATSDSKTIGRSKNIQYF.

The chain is built from TRBV18 and TRBJ2-7; maybe TRBD1 (6 bases). From germline, CDR1 is KGHSH and CDR2 LQKENI. The V end lost 5 bases, the J end lost 4 bases, and 9 bases lay between the germline ends. This CDR3 spans 12 amino acids. In DNA form, the CDR3 reads TGTGCCAGCTCAGCCGGACAGTACGAGCAGTACTTC. Translation: CASSAGQYEQYF.

The gene calls are TRBV5-1 and TRBJ1-1; 9 nucleotides line up with TRBD1. In germline, CDR1 is SGHRS, CDR2 YFSETQ. This CDR3 is built from 15 residues. Trimming at V came to 1 base and at J to 4 bases, leaving 5 bases not matched to a gene. For the CDR3, the DNA is TGCGCCAGCAGCTTGAGGGGACAGGGAGGCACTGAAGCTTTCTTT. Its protein is CASSLRGQGGTEAFF. The complete variable domain, with remaining parts taken from reference TRBV5-1 and TRBJ1-1, reads KAGVTQTPRYLIKTRGQQVTLSCSPISGHRSVSWYQQTPGQGLQFLFEYFSETQRNKGNFPGRFSGRQFSNSRSEMNVSTLELGDSALYLCASSLRGQGGTEAFFGQGTRLTVV.

In regard to this clonotype: Germline is not matched at one junction end, which may reflect a read error. The chain is built from TRBV12-3 or TRBV12-4 and TRBJ2-4; D gene unclear. CDR3 length: 14 residues. The CDR3 region is CASSLEVAKNIQYF. CDR3 nucleotides: TGTGCCAGCAGCTTAGAAGTAGCCAAAAACATTCAGTACTTC.

The genes are TRBV2 and TRBJ1-4, with 8 bases matching TRBD1. Germline loops: CDR1 SNHLY, CDR2 FYNNEI. V shed 7 bases and J 8 bases; nucleotides not matched to a gene: 9. This CDR3 is built from 14 residues. CDR3 bases: TGTGCCAGCACAAGACAGGGGAAGAGCGAAAAACTGTTTTTT. This gives the protein CASTRQGKSEKLFF.

The gene calls are TRBV7-2 and TRBJ2-7; possible D gene TRBD1, 5 bases. The CDR3 runs 17 residues. Per germline, CDR1 SGHTA and CDR2 FQGNSA. The ends were cut back, 5 bases at V and 4 bases at J, with 24 bases in the middle. The CDR3 here is CASSPFPSGILTYEQYF. CDR3 sequence (DNA): TGTGCCAGCAGCCCATTCCCCTCAGGGATACTTACGTACGAGCAGTACTTC.

V gene TRBV6-2 or TRBV6-3 combines with J gene TRBJ2-7; D possibly corresponds to TRBD1 (6 bases). CDR1 and CDR2 (germline): MNHEY, SVGEGT. The length of the CDR3 is 14 residues. V was shortened by 2 bases and J by 6 bases, with 14 bases between the two germline ends. For the CDR3, the DNA is TGTGCCAGCAGTTACGCCCCTTTGGGGGCCGAGCAGTACTTC. The encoded protein is CASSYAPLGAEQYF.

The chain employs TRBV24-1 and TRBJ2-3; D could derive from TRBD1 or TRBD2 (5 bases each). The CDR3 totals 17 residues. The V gene's germline CDR1 is KGHDR and CDR2 SFDVKD. Trimming shortened V by 4 bases and J by 1 base, and 17 bases separated the two germline ends. This CDR3 is CATSDPEGRSGTDTQYF. The CDR3 DNA follows: TGTGCCACCAGTGACCCCGAGGGGCGGAGCGGCACAGATACGCAGTATTTT.

This clonotype has a count of ten or more. The chain has TRBV29-1 and TRBJ2-7; D may be TRBD1 (6 bases). The CDR3 covers 15 residues. CDR1 SQVTM and CDR2 ANQGSEA come from the germline V gene. V lost 2 bases and J lost 0, with 14 bases in between. The CDR3 reads CSVESSTGFSYEQYF. The CDR3 nucleotides read TGCAGCGTTGAAAGCTCCACAGGGTTCTCCTACGAGCAGTACTTC.

Worth noting for this clonotype: Compared with germline, one end of the junction differs, possibly owing to a read error. The chain links TRBV29-1 to TRBJ2-1; D may correspond to TRBD1 or TRBD2 (7 bases each). Germline CDR1 and CDR2: SQVTM and ANQGSEA. The CDR3 totals 11 residues. The CDR3 coding sequence is TGCAGCGTCCCAGTAGGGGGCCGGGGGGTCTTC. Translating gives CSVPVGGRGVF.

The chain has TRBV12-3 or TRBV12-4 and TRBJ2-2; the D gene is possibly TRBD1 (5 bases). The CDR3 is made up of 15 amino acids. The V end lost 1 base, the J end lost 1 base, and 7 bases lay between the germline ends. This CDR3 is CASSLVTGNTGELFF. The CDR3 DNA reads as TGTGCCAGCAGTTTAGTCACAGGGAACACCGGGGAGCTGTTTTTT.

The chain recombines TRBV13 with TRBJ2-7; D possibly corresponds to TRBD1 (6 bases). V dropped 1 base and J dropped 2 bases, with 18 bases sitting between them. Germline assignment: CDR1 PRHDT and CDR2 FYEKMQ (reference sequence). This CDR3 region has 17 residues. In DNA, the CDR3 is TGTGCCAGCAGCTTAGCCGCTCTTGGGACATCAGCCTACGAGCAGTACTTC. This translates into CASSLAALGTSAYEQYF.

The table lists this clonotype with a few counts. This rearrangement joins TRBV12-3 or TRBV12-4 to TRBJ2-2; either TRBD1 or TRBD2 may supply D (6 bases each). V dropped 6 bases and J dropped 12 bases, with 20 bases sitting between them. The CDR3 is 14 amino acids. CDR3 DNA sequence: TGTGCCAGCAGCCCCTCAGGAGGGGGAAACCAGCTGTTTTTT. Amino acid sequence: CASSPSGGGNQLFF.